These T cell receptor beta chains were read from a single sample in a study of early T cells in non-severe SARS-CoV-2 infection. Each CDR3 protein is one row after TCRdb ran MiXCR on the 5' RACE reads. The sample carries 70,000 to 95,000 distinct CDR3 sequences, approximately 15% recorded once. The sequencing sample was made of whole blood. All receptors come from an adult who was a healthcare worker with PCR-confirmed SARS-CoV-2 infection or an uninfected control (not recorded which). The CDR3 runs from the conserved cysteine through the conserved F or W. The D gene is left open where the match is weak. Part of the rows lack a size; the others show once, few, many or a class for expanded clones.

D gene: TRBD1
clone size: few
CDR3 length: 14
V gene: TRBV6-1
J gene: TRBJ1-3
CDR3 DNA: TGTGCCAGCAGACGGACAGGGTCTGGAAACACCATATATTTT
CDR3 protein: CASRRTGSGNTIYF

D gene: -
clone size: many
CDR3 length: 17
V gene: TRBV2
J gene: TRBJ2-6
CDR3 DNA: TGTGCCAGCAGTGAAGCTCCGGGCGGGTCTGGGGCCAACGTCCTGACTTTC
CDR3 protein: CASSEAPGGSGANVLTF

D gene: TRBD1
clone size: -
CDR3 length: 16
V gene: TRBV6-6
J gene: TRBJ1-6
CDR3 DNA: TGTGCCAGCAGCGAGACTAGGGGACAGCTCAATTCACCCCTCCACTTT
CDR3 protein: CASSETRGQLNSPLHF

D gene: TRBD1
clone size: -
CDR3 length: 16
V gene: TRBV7-2
J gene: TRBJ1-1
CDR3 DNA: TGTGCCAGCAGCTTAGGGACAGGGGGCGGAGGCACTGAAGCTTTCTTT
CDR3 protein: CASSLGTGGGGTEAFF

D gene: -
clone size: -
CDR3 length: 15
V gene: TRBV3-1
J gene: TRBJ1-5
CDR3 DNA: TGTGCCAGCAGCCAAGGGGTCGGCAGGGAGAGTCCCCAGCATTTT
CDR3 protein: CASSQGVGRESPQHF

D gene: -
clone size: few
CDR3 length: 14
V gene: TRBV24-1
J gene: TRBJ2-1
CDR3 DNA: TGTGCCACCGGGTCAGACAAAGGGTACAATGAGCAGTTCTTC
CDR3 protein: CATGSDKGYNEQFF

D gene: -
clone size: -
CDR3 length: 15
V gene: TRBV7-2
J gene: TRBJ1-6
CDR3 DNA: TGTGCCAGCAGCGGAACACAAGTCCTGGTGCCACCCCTCTACTTT
CDR3 protein: CASSGTQVLVPPLYF

D gene: TRBD2
clone size: few
CDR3 length: 16
V gene: TRBV3-1
J gene: TRBJ2-5
CDR3 DNA: TGTGCCAGCAGCGGACTAGCGGGGGGAGCCCCGGAGACCCAGTACTTC
CDR3 protein: CASSGLAGGAPETQYF

D gene: TRBD1
clone size: many
CDR3 length: 13
V gene: TRBV6-5
J gene: TRBJ1-2
CDR3 DNA: TGTGCCAGCAGAGGAACAGGGGACTATGGCTACACCTTC
CDR3 protein: CASRGTGDYGYTF

D gene: -
clone size: few
CDR3 length: 14
V gene: TRBV6-1
J gene: TRBJ1-5
CDR3 DNA: TGTGCCAGCAGTCCAGGACAGCTCAATCAGCCCCAGCATTTT
CDR3 protein: CASSPGQLNQPQHF

D gene: TRBD2
clone size: few
CDR3 length: 14
V gene: TRBV12-3/TRBV12-4
J gene: TRBJ2-5
CDR3 DNA: TGTGCCAGCAGACCCGGGGGGGCAGGGGAGACCCAGTACTTC
CDR3 protein: CASRPGGAGETQYF

D gene: -
clone size: -
CDR3 length: 14
V gene: TRBV3-1
J gene: TRBJ1-2
CDR3 DNA: TGTGCCAGCAGCCCTTACAGGGACGGCTATGGCTACACCTTC
CDR3 protein: CASSPYRDGYGYTF

D gene: TRBD1
clone size: few
CDR3 length: 16
V gene: TRBV4-1
J gene: TRBJ1-4
CDR3 DNA: TGCGCCAGCAGCCAAGACCCGGACAGGCGCCATGAAAAACTGTTTTTT
CDR3 protein: CASSQDPDRRHEKLFF

D gene: -
clone size: -
CDR3 length: 17
V gene: TRBV7-2
J gene: TRBJ2-3
CDR3 DNA: TGTGCCAGCAGCTTAGCGTCGTCCGGGGGGCGGGCAGATACGCAGTATTTT
CDR3 protein: CASSLASSGGRADTQYF

D gene: -
clone size: many
CDR3 length: 20
V gene: TRBV10-1
J gene: TRBJ1-5
CDR3 DNA: TGCGCCAGCAGTGAGTCCCCCTTTGAATTTTATTTTTATGGCAATCAGCCCCAGCATTTT
CDR3 protein: CASSESPFEFYFYGNQPQHF

D gene: TRBD1
clone size: few
CDR3 length: 13
V gene: TRBV15
J gene: TRBJ1-1
CDR3 DNA: TGTGCCACCAGCAGAAGAGACAGGGGGGGAGCTTTCTTT
CDR3 protein: CATSRRDRGGAFF

D gene: TRBD2
clone size: -
CDR3 length: 16
V gene: TRBV5-8
J gene: TRBJ2-1
CDR3 DNA: TGTGCCAGCAGCCTCATGGGACTAGCGGTCTACAATGAGCAGTTCTTC
CDR3 protein: CASSLMGLAVYNEQFF

D gene: TRBD1
clone size: few
CDR3 length: 14
V gene: TRBV12-3/TRBV12-4
J gene: TRBJ1-1
CDR3 DNA: TGTGCCAGCAGTCCGACAGGGAAAAACACTGAAGCTTTCTTT
CDR3 protein: CASSPTGKNTEAFF

D gene: -
clone size: -
CDR3 length: 14
V gene: TRBV11-2
J gene: TRBJ1-1
CDR3 DNA: TGTGCCAGCAGCTTACTCGGGATCGGCACTGAAGCTTTCTTT
CDR3 protein: CASSLLGIGTEAFF

D gene: -
clone size: -
CDR3 length: 14
V gene: TRBV5-4
J gene: TRBJ1-1
CDR3 DNA: TGTGCCAGCAGCTTGGTTAGTTCGGGAGCTGAAGCTTTCTTT
CDR3 protein: CASSLVSSGAEAFF

D gene: -
clone size: few
CDR3 length: 12
V gene: TRBV20-1
J gene: TRBJ1-1
CDR3 DNA: TGCAGTGCTAGTCTGTCGGCTGGCGAGGCTTTCTTT
CDR3 protein: CSASLSAGEAFF

D gene: -
clone size: few
CDR3 length: 11
V gene: TRBV10-3
J gene: TRBJ2-5
CDR3 DNA: TGTGCCATCAGTGAAGGAGAGACCCAGTACTTC
CDR3 protein: CAISEGETQYF

D gene: TRBD1
clone size: -
CDR3 length: 17
V gene: TRBV24-1
J gene: TRBJ1-1
CDR3 DNA: TGTGCCACCAGTGCGGGAATAGACAGGGGGTTGAACACTGAAGCTTTCTTT
CDR3 protein: CATSAGIDRGLNTEAFF